The sequence of this TCR beta chain was determined in a study of CD8 T cells in ankylosing spondylitis. Findings of the study overall: Reported data indicate significant enrichment of disease-linked clones within matched ankylosing spondylitis synovial fluid. Seemingly characteristic of ankylosing spondylitis blood was a TCR beta motif consisting of several highly homologous variants.

Trimming cost V 2 bases and J 5 bases, with 7 bases left between them. The germline V gene has CDR1 WNHNN and CDR2 SYGVQD (reference sequence). The CDR3 is made up of 13 amino acids. Using its own MiXCR run on the 5' RACE reads, TCRdb lists one record per CDR3 protein. The sample includes some 840,000 distinct CDR3 sequences, roughly 10% seen only once; the top ten take just over 0.5%. Concerning this clonotype itself: The antigen remains unidentified.

Input material: blood, either unsorted or a sorted T cell fraction (not recorded which). The TCR originated in a male donor with ankylosing spondylitis. The V gene is TRBV10-1, the J gene TRBJ2-1; D is uncertain. DNA of the CDR3: TGCGCCAGCAGTGAGGGACGGAACAATGAGCAGTTCTTC. Amino acids: CASSEGRNNEQFF.